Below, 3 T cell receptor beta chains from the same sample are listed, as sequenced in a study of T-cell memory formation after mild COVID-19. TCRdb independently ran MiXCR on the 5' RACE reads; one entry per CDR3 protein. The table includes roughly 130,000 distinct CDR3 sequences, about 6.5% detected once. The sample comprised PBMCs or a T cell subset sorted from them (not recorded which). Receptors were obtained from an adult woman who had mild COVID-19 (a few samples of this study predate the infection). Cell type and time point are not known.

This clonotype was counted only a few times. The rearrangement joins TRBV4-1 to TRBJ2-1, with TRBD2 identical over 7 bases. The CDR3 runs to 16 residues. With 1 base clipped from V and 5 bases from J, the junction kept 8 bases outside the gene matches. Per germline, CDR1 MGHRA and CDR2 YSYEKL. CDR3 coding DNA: TGCGCCAGCAGCCAAGTCGTTGAGGGGACTAACAATGAGCAGTTCTTC. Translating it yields CASSQVVEGTNNEQFF.

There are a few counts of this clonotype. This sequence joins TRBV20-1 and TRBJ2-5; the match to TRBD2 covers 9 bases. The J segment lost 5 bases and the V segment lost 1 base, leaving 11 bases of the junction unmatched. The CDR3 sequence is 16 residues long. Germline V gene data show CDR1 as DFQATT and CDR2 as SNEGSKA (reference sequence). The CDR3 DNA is TGCAGTGCTAGAGCCTTCTTGCGGGGGGGCCCTGAGACCCAGTACTTC. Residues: CSARAFLRGGPETQYF.

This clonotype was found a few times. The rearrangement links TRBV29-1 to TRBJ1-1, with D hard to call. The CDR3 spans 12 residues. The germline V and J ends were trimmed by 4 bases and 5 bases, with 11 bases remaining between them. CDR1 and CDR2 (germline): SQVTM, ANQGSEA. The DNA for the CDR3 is TGCAGCGTTGGTAACAGAAGAACTGAAGCTTTCTTT. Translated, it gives CSVGNRRTEAFF.